A selection of T cell receptor beta chains follows, all from one sample in a study of OX40 agonist ivuxolimab in advanced cancers. Libraries were prepared by immunoSEQ multiplex PCR; TCRdb keeps only in-frame clonotypes and omits some of them. This sample has about 95,000 clones; roughly nine tenths occur once, and the top ten carry 0.3% to 0.4%. The starting material was CD4+ or CD8+ T cells sorted from blood, obtained in a trial of the OX40 agonist ivuxolimab. All receptors derive from an adult with an advanced solid tumor such as melanoma, head and neck, liver or kidney cancer. CDR3s include the opening cysteine and the closing phenylalanine or tryptophan. A D gene is named only where the DNA matches it firmly. The size of a clone is reported for some rows only, either as once, few or many, or as a class for expanded clones.

TRBJ1-5 | few | TRBV18 | TRBD1 | TGTGCCAGCTCACAAGACAGGGGAAACAATCAGCCCCAGCATTTT | CASSQDRGNNQPQHF
TRBJ2-1 | . | TRBV2 | . | TGTGCCAGCAGTGGGACAGTTAGCTCCTACAATGAGCAGTTCTTC | CASSGTVSSYNEQFF
TRBJ1-3 | few | TRBV11-2 | . | TGTGCCAGCAGCACTTTCGCAGGAAACACCATATATTTT | CASSTFAGNTIYF
TRBJ2-1 | . | TRBV19 | TRBD2 | TGTGCCAGTAGTCGTTTCGGCGGGAGTATCCCCAATGAGCAGTTCTTC | CASSRFGGSIPNEQFF
TRBJ1-1 | once | TRBV6-5 | . | TGTGCCAGCAGTTCTTTGGGGGCGGACACTGAAGCTTTCTTT | CASSSLGADTEAFF
TRBJ1-1 | . | TRBV30 | . | TGTGCCTGCCGGTGGGGGGGAGAGACTGAAGCTTTCTTT | CACRWGGETEAFF
TRBJ1-1 | . | TRBV2 | TRBD1 | TGTGCCATTGGACAGGGGGCGAGGACTGAAGCTTTCTTT | CAIGQGARTEAFF
TRBJ2-1 | . | TRBV5-1 | TRBD1 | TGCGCCAGTCACAGGGGGAACAATGAGCAGTTCTTC | CASHRGNNEQFF
TRBJ1-1 | few | TRBV5-1 | TRBD1 | TGCGCCAGCAGCCCAACAGGGGCGGCCACTGAAGCTTTCTTT | CASSPTGAATEAFF
TRBJ2-5 | . | TRBV5-1 | . | TGCGCCAGCAGCGGCAGCAGTTCGTGGGAGACCCAGTACTTC | CASSGSSSWETQYF
TRBJ2-3 | . | TRBV7-2 | TRBD2 | TGTGCCAGCAGCCCCCGGACTAGCAAGGGGGATACGCAGTATTTT | CASSPRTSKGDTQYF
TRBJ1-4 | few | TRBV2 | TRBD1 | TGTGCCAGCAGTAACAGGGGGGCAACTAATGAAAAACTGTTTTTT | CASSNRGATNEKLFF
TRBJ2-3 | . | TRBV11-2 | . | TGTGCCAGCAGTTCTAGTTTTAGGGGTGTGGCTAGTCGGACAGATACGCAGTATTTT | CASSSSFRGVASRTDTQYF
TRBJ1-1 | . | TRBV5-1 | . | TGCGCCAGCAGCGAGGGACACCCGAACACTGAAGCTTTCTTT | CASSEGHPNTEAFF
TRBJ1-1 | . | TRBV5-1 | TRBD1 | TGCGCCAGCAGCTTAGGGGGACAGGGTGATGGTGAAGCTTTCTTT | CASSLGGQGDGEAFF
TRBJ1-6 | few | TRBV7-2 | . | TGTGCCAGCAGCTTTCAGAACTCACCCCTCCACTTT | CASSFQNSPLHF
TRBJ2-3 | . | TRBV28 | TRBD2 | TGTGCCAGCAGTTCCCCCGGTGGGAGCGGGAGAAGAGATACGCAGTATTTT | CASSSPGGSGRRDTQYF
TRBJ1-5 | . | TRBV6-5 | . | TGTGCCAGCAGTCGTACAGGGAAACAGCCCCAGCATTTT | CASSRTGKQPQHF
TRBJ1-2 | few | TRBV18 | . | TGTGCCAGCTCACCAGATCCGGCAGCTGGCTACACCTTC | CASSPDPAAGYTF
TRBJ2-6 | . | TRBV5-8 | . | TGTGCCAGCAGCACGACAGGCTCTGGGGCCAACGTCCTGACTTTC | CASSTTGSGANVLTF
TRBJ2-7 | . | TRBV6-1 | . | TGTGCCAGCACTGAACTGGGAAGGAGCTCCTACGAGCAGTACTTC | CASTELGRSSYEQYF
TRBJ1-1 | . | TRBV28 | TRBD1 | TGTGCCAGCCCCCCGGGACAGGGTTTGCAGCTGGCTGAAGCTTTCTTT | CASPPGQGLQLAEAFF
TRBJ1-5 | . | TRBV2 | . | TGTGCCAGCACCGGCGGGAGGGGTGGTCAGCCCCAGCATTTT | CASTGGRGGQPQHF
TRBJ1-2 | . | TRBV7-9 | . | TGTGCCAGCAGCCACGGACAGTTGGGCTACACCTTC | CASSHGQLGYTF
TRBJ1-4 | . | TRBV4-1 | . | TGCGCCAGCAGCCAAGAGGGCGGAAAACTGTTTTTT | CASSQEGGKLFF
TRBJ2-1 | . | TRBV6-4 | TRBD2 | TGTGCCAGCAGTCCCGGGAGGGCCCTCACCTACAATGAGCAGTTCTTC | CASSPGRALTYNEQFF
TRBJ1-6 | once | TRBV5-8 | . | TGTGCCAGCAGCTTGGACTATAATTCACCCCTCCACTTT | CASSLDYNSPLHF
TRBJ2-1 | . | TRBV7-9 | TRBD2 | TGTGCCAGCGGATTAGCGGGAGGGCAGCACAATGAGCAGTTCTTC | CASGLAGGQHNEQFF
TRBJ2-5 | . | TRBV5-1 | . | TGCGCCAGCAGCTTGGCGGCACAGCTTGGGGCCCAAGAGACCCAGTACTTC | CASSLAAQLGAQETQYF
TRBJ1-2 | . | TRBV10-3 | . | TGTGCCATCAGTGAATTAGCCATCCGAGCTAACTATGGCTACACCTTC | CAISELAIRANYGYTF
TRBJ2-5 | . | TRBV7-6 | . | TGTGCCAGCAGCTTAGTGGGGTACCTAGGAGAGACCCAGTACTTC | CASSLVGYLGETQYF
TRBJ1-1 | . | TRBV19 | TRBD1 | TGTGCCAGTAGTAGAGGACAGGCCGGGCGTAGCGCTGAAGCTTTCTTT | CASSRGQAGRSAEAFF
TRBJ2-7 | . | TRBV18 | . | TGTGCCAGCTCACCAGGGGGACCCTACGAGCAGTACTTC | CASSPGGPYEQYF
TRBJ1-2 | . | TRBV4-3 | . | TGCGCCAGCAGCCAAGATGTCCAGTCTAACTATGGCTACACCTTC | CASSQDVQSNYGYTF
TRBJ2-7 | . | TRBV5-1 | TRBD1 | TGCGCCAGTCACCGGGACAGAACTTACGAGCAGTACTTC | CASHRDRTYEQYF
TRBJ1-2 | once | TRBV28 | TRBD1 | TGTGCCAGCAGTCCCCATTCGACAGGGGGCTATGGCTACACCTTC | CASSPHSTGGYGYTF
TRBJ1-2 | . | TRBV18 | . | TGTGCCAGCTCACCAGGCAGGGAAGGAAGCTATGGCTACACCTTC | CASSPGREGSYGYTF
TRBJ2-1 | . | TRBV4-3 | . | TGCGCCAGCAGCCAAGATAAACAGGCGGGGAATGAGCAGTTCTTC | CASSQDKQAGNEQFF
TRBJ1-1 | . | TRBV30 | . | TGTGCCTGGAGTACGTCCCCGGTGGCTTTCTTT | CAWSTSPVAFF
TRBJ2-7 | . | TRBV5-5 | . | TGTGCCAGCAGCTTGTCCCGGGAGTCCTACGAGCAGTACTTC | CASSLSRESYEQYF
TRBJ1-2 | . | TRBV9 | . | TGTGCCAGCAGCGTAGTAGGGACGTATGGCTACACCTTC | CASSVVGTYGYTF
TRBJ2-3 | . | TRBV9 | TRBD1 | TGTGCCAGCAGCGTAGGACAGGGGGCTTTGGATACGCAGTATTTT | CASSVGQGALDTQYF
TRBJ2-2 | . | TRBV19 | . | TGTGCCAGTAGTATGGGACGGGATAGCGGGGAGCTGTTTTTT | CASSMGRDSGELFF